These T cell receptor beta chains were read from a single sample in a study of control samples from healthy donors and cancer patients. The protocol was immunoSEQ multiplex PCR, while the TCRdb copy is restricted to in-frame clones and leaves out a portion. The data hold approximately 72,000 clones, with 75% to 90% observed a single time. The sequenced sample was blood. These TCRs come from a man in his fifties or sixties in good health. Each CDR3 is given with its conserved first and last residue. D genes are given only for firm matches. Where a row states a size, it is once, few, many or the class of an expanded clone; other rows omit it.

clone_size	j_call	v_call	d_call	cdr3_nt	cdr3_aa
NA	TRBJ2-1	TRBV6-2/TRBV6-3	NA	TGTGCCAGCAGTTACTCGACCGGGTCCGAGCAGTTCTTC	CASSYSTGSEQFF
NA	TRBJ1-5	TRBV30	NA	TGTGCCTGGAGTCGGGGCAATCAGCCCCAGCATTTT	CAWSRGNQPQHF
few	TRBJ2-7	TRBV11-2	TRBD2	TGTGCCAGCAGCTTACGCCGACTAGCGGGGGGTCTCCACGAGCAGTACTTC	CASSLRRLAGGLHEQYF
NA	TRBJ2-2	TRBV3-1/TRBV3-2	NA	TGTGCCAGCAGCCAAGCGGGGGTTAACACCGGGGAGCTGTTTTTT	CASSQAGVNTGELFF
NA	TRBJ2-7	TRBV5-4	TRBD1	TGTGCCAGCCACAAGGGACAGGGGTCCTCCTACGAGCAGTACTTC	CASHKGQGSSYEQYF
NA	TRBJ1-5	TRBV10-3	NA	TGTGCCATCAGTGAGAAGCAGGGATTATATAGCAATCAGCCCCAGCATTTT	CAISEKQGLYSNQPQHF
NA	TRBJ1-5	TRBV7-2	NA	TGTGCCACTAAACGCCGGGGGGGAGACAGCAATCAGCCCCAGCATTTT	CATKRRGGDSNQPQHF
NA	TRBJ1-2	TRBV5-1	TRBD1	TGCGCCAGCAGCTTGACCGGGACAGCTAAGATCTATGGCTACACCTTC	CASSLTGTAKIYGYTF
NA	TRBJ2-7	TRBV7-9	NA	TGTGCCAGCAGCTTACAAGGTTTCCACGAGCAGTACTTC	CASSLQGFHEQYF
NA	TRBJ2-3	TRBV5-1	NA	TGCGCCAGCAGCTTGGGCAGCGGAGGGCGAGGCACAGATACGCAGTATTTT	CASSLGSGGRGTDTQYF
NA	TRBJ2-1	TRBV27	NA	TGTGCCAGCAGTTTTTATGGGCGTGCTAATGAGCAGTTCTTC	CASSFYGRANEQFF
NA	TRBJ2-5	TRBV7-9	NA	TGTGCCAGCAGCCTCACACTAGGCTTACAAGAGACCCAGTACTTC	CASSLTLGLQETQYF
NA	TRBJ2-7	TRBV5-4	NA	TGTGCCAGCAGCTTGCTTCTGGGGGGCCGGGACGAGCAGTACTTC	CASSLLLGGRDEQYF
NA	TRBJ1-2	TRBV5-6	NA	TGTGCCAGCAGCGGGAGGGGCGTATGGGGCTACACCTTC	CASSGRGVWGYTF
NA	TRBJ1-5	TRBV10-2	NA	TGCGCCAGCTCCGGGACAATGATATATAGCAATCAGCCCCAGCATTTT	CASSGTMIYSNQPQHF
NA	TRBJ1-2	TRBV6-5	NA	TGTGCCAGCACCGCCATGGGGACCTCGAGGGCCGGCTACACCTTC	CASTAMGTSRAGYTF
NA	TRBJ1-1	TRBV7-2	NA	TGTGCCAGCAGCTTAGCGGGTCCAGGGGTGACTGAAGCTTTCTTT	CASSLAGPGVTEAFF
NA	TRBJ2-7	TRBV6-4	NA	TGTGCCAGCAGTGTCCTAGCCGGGACACGGGACGAGCAGTACTTC	CASSVLAGTRDEQYF
NA	TRBJ1-5	TRBV7-9	NA	TGTGCCAGCAGCTTGGCAGATAGCAATCAGCCCCAGCATTTT	CASSLADSNQPQHF
NA	TRBJ1-2	TRBV11-2	NA	TGTGCCAGCAGCCAGGGCAGGGGTCCCCTTAACTATGGCTACACCTTC	CASSQGRGPLNYGYTF
NA	TRBJ2-7	TRBV7-2	TRBD1	TGTGCCAGCAGCTTAGGGGGACGGACAGGGGACGAGCAGTACTTC	CASSLGGRTGDEQYF
NA	TRBJ1-2	TRBV5-4	NA	TGTGCCAGCAGCTTATGGGGGAAGTCCTGGGGCTACACCTTC	CASSLWGKSWGYTF
NA	TRBJ1-4	TRBV10-3	TRBD1	TGTGCCATCAGTGAGGCAGGGGGAAGGGAAAAACTGTTTTTT	CAISEAGGREKLFF
once	TRBJ2-1	TRBV19	TRBD2	TGTGCCAGTAGTATAGATAGGGCACTAGCGGGGGACATTTACAATGAGCAGTTCTTC	CASSIDRALAGDIYNEQFF
NA	TRBJ2-7	TRBV7-9	NA	TGTGCCAGCAGCTTAGTTAGTGGACGTCGCCACGAGCAGTACTTC	CASSLVSGRRHEQYF
NA	TRBJ1-2	TRBV7-2	NA	TGTGCCAGCAGCTTTAAACACAGAGATCCCTATGGCTACACCTTC	CASSFKHRDPYGYTF
NA	TRBJ2-2	TRBV7-7	TRBD2	TGTGCCAGCAGCCCTTTCGGGGGGGCCGGCACCGGGGAGCTGTTTTTT	CASSPFGGAGTGELFF
NA	TRBJ2-5	TRBV30	NA	TGTGCCTGGGCCGTGGGACCAATGCTGAGGGTCCAGTACTTC	CAWAVGPMLRVQYF
NA	TRBJ2-1	TRBV5-5	NA	TGTGCCAGCAGCTTGGAACAGGGCTCCTACAATGAGCAGTTCTTC	CASSLEQGSYNEQFF
NA	TRBJ1-2	TRBV10-3	TRBD1	TGTGCCATCAGTACCACCGGGACAGGCGTCGATGGCTACACCTTC	CAISTTGTGVDGYTF
NA	TRBJ2-7	TRBV6-2/TRBV6-3	TRBD2	TGTGCCAGCAGTTACTCCTCTAGCGGATTCTCCTACGAGCAGTACTTC	CASSYSSSGFSYEQYF
NA	TRBJ1-6	TRBV19	NA	TGTGCCAGTAGTATATTAGGGGGTAATTCACCCCTCCACTTT	CASSILGGNSPLHF
NA	TRBJ2-5	TRBV10-3	NA	TGTGCCATCAGTGGGAAGGCGGGGGCAAGTCAAGAGACCCAGTACTTC	CAISGKAGASQETQYF
NA	TRBJ2-7	TRBV4-2	TRBD2	TGTGCCAGCAGCTCTCATAGCGGGGGGGCCTACGAGCAGTACTTC	CASSSHSGGAYEQYF
NA	TRBJ1-2	TRBV2	NA	TGTGCCAGGGGGAGGGCTAACTATGGCTACACCTTC	CARGRANYGYTF
NA	TRBJ2-2	TRBV6-5	TRBD1	TGTGCCAGCAGTCGACAGGGGAGGTCCGGGGAGCTGTTTTTT	CASSRQGRSGELFF
NA	TRBJ1-5	TRBV30	TRBD1	TGTGCCTGGAGTGGTGGACAGGGGAGGAATCAGCCCCAGCATTTT	CAWSGGQGRNQPQHF
NA	TRBJ2-7	TRBV30	NA	TGTGCCTGGAGGAGACCCCCCAACTACGAGCAGTACTTC	CAWRRPPNYEQYF
NA	TRBJ1-1	TRBV9	NA	TGTGCCAGCAGCCCCTTATCACAGGGTTCAGCTTTCTTT	CASSPLSQGSAFF
NA	TRBJ2-5	TRBV18	TRBD2	TGTGCCAGCTCACCAGGAGCGGGGGGGCGAGAGACCCAGTACTTC	CASSPGAGGRETQYF
NA	TRBJ1-2	TRBV6-6	NA	TGTGCCAGCAGTCCGGAAAGCTATGGCTACACCTTC	CASSPESYGYTF
NA	TRBJ2-1	TRBV12-2	NA	TGTGCAAGTCGCTTAGGGACCGTTTACAATGAGCAGTTCTTC	CASRLGTVYNEQFF
NA	TRBJ2-1	TRBV29-1	TRBD1	TGCAGCGTTGAAGGGGACAGATCAAAGTACAATGAGCAGTTCTTC	CSVEGDRSKYNEQFF
NA	TRBJ1-6	TRBV5-1	TRBD1	TGCGCCAGCAGAGAAGGGGGCGTCCATAATTCACCCCTCCACTTT	CASREGGVHNSPLHF
NA	TRBJ2-3	TRBV5-6	TRBD1	TGTGCCAGCAGCTCGGGGACAGTATTGCTGGTTGGCACAGATACGCAGTATTTT	CASSSGTVLLVGTDTQYF
NA	TRBJ1-2	TRBV10-3	NA	TGTGCCATCAGTGATCAGCCCTATGGCTACACCTTC	CAISDQPYGYTF
NA	TRBJ1-6	TRBV7-9	NA	TGTGCCAGCAGCTTAACTGGGCCCCTCCACTTT	CASSLTGPLHF
NA	TRBJ2-1	TRBV24-1	TRBD1	TGTGCCACCAGTGATTTGGGAGCGGGGACAGGGGAATGGCATGAGCAGTTCTTC	CATSDLGAGTGEWHEQFF